This T cell receptor beta chain stems from a study of OX40 agonist ivuxolimab in advanced cancers. Findings and limits, study-wide: At 0.1 to 3.0 mg/kg, clonal expansion of CD4+ and CD8+ blood T cells had occurred by week 6.

A word on this clone: Its antigen remains unidentified.

Blood draws occurred at baseline, cycle 4 day 1, and cycle 7 day 1. Method: immunoSEQ multiplex PCR; TCRdb's copy keeps in-frame clones and lacks some. The sample lists about 35,000 clones; around 90% were seen once. This sequence originates from an adult with an advanced solid tumor such as melanoma, head and neck, liver or kidney cancer. The sequencing here drew on CD4+ or CD8+ T cells sorted from blood, taken in a trial of the OX40 agonist ivuxolimab.

The CDR3 DNA reads as TGTGCCAGCAGCAAACCCTTCCCCACTAGCGGGAGGGCCCACGAGCAGTACTTC. Amino acids: CASSKPFPTSGRAHEQYF. The V and J genes are TRBV21-1 and TRBJ2-7; the D call TRBD2 from the table was never checked on the DNA. TRBV21-1 is tagged as a pseudogene. The CDR3 totals 18 residues.